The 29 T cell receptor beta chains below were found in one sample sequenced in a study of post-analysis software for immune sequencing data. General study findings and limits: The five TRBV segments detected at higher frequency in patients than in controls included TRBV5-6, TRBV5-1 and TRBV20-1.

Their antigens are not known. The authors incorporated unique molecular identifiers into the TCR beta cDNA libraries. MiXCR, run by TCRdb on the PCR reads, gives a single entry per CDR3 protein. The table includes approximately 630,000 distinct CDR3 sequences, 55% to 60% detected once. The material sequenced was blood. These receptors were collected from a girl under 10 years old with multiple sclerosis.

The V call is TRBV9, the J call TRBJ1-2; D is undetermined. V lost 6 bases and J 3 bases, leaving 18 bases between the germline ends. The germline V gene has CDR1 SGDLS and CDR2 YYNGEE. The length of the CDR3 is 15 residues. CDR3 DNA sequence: TGTGCCAGCACTCTAGCAGGCGGGGATCACTATGGCTACACCTTC. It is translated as CASTLAGGDHYGYTF.

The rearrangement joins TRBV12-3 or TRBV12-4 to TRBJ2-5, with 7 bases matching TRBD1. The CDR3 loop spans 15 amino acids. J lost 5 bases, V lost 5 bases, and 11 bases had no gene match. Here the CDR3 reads CASSLGTAGGETQYF. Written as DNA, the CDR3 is TGTGCCAGCAGTCTAGGGACAGCCGGTGGTGAGACCCAGTACTTC.

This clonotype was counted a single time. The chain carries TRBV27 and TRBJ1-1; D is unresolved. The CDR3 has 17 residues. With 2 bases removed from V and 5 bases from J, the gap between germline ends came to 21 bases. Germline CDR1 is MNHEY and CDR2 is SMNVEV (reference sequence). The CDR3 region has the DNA TGTGCCAGCAGTTTACACGTGGGCGCTGGGCTGGTTACTGAAGCTTTCTTT. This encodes CASSLHVGAGLVTEAFF.

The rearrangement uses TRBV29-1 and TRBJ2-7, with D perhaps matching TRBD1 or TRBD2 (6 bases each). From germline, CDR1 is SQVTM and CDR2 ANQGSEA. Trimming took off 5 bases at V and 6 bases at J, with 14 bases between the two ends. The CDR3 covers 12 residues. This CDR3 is CSVFSGAGEQYF. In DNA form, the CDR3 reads TGCAGCGTTTTTTCGGGGGCCGGCGAGCAGTACTTC.

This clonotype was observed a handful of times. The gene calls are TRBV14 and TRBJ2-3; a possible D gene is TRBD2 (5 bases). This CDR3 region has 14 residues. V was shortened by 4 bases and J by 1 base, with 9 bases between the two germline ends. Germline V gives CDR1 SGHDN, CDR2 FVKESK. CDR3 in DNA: TGTGCCAGCAGCCCGCACGGGGGCACAGATACGCAGTATTTT. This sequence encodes CASSPHGGTDTQYF. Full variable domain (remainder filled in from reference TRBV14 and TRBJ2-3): EAGVTQFPSHSVIEKGQTVTLRCDPISGHDNLYWYRRVMGKEIKFLLHFVKESKQDESGMPNNRFLAERTGGTYSTLKVQPAELEDSGVYFCASSPHGGTDTQYFGPGTRLTVL.

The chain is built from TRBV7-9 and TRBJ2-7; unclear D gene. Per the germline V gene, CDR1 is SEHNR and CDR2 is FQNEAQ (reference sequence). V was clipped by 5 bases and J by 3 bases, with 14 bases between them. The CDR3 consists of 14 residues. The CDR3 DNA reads TGTGCCAGCAGCCTCACCGGGTCCCTCTACGAGCAGTACTTC. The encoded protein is CASSLTGSLYEQYF.

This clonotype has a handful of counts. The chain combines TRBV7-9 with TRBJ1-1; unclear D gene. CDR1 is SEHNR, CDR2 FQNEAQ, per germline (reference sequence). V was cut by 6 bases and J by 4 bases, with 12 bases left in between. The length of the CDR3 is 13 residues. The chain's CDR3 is CASRYPRSTEAFF. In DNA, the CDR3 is TGTGCCAGCAGATACCCCAGGAGCACTGAAGCTTTCTTT.

Here the CDR3 DNA reads TGCGCCAGCAGCCAAGTCTACGCAGGAGGGCTAGCTGACGAGCAGTACTTC. This translates into CASSQVYAGGLADEQYF. The gene calls are TRBV4-1 and TRBJ2-7, with a weak D call TRBD2 (6 bases). Germline-derived CDR1 and CDR2 are MGHRA and YSYEKL. Deletions cut 1 base from V and 5 bases from J, with 21 bases between. The CDR3 sequence is 17 residues long.

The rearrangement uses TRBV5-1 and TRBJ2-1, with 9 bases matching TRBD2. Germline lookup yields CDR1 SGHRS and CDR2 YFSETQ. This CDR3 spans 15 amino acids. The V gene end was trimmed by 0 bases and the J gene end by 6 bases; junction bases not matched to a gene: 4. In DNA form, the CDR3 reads TGCGCCAGCAGCTTGGTTAGCGGGGGTCTCAATGAGCAGTTCTTC. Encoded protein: CASSLVSGGLNEQFF.

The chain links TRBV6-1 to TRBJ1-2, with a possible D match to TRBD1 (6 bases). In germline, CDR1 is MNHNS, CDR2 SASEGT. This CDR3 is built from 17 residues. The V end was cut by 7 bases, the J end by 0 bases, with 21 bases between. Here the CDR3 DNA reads TGTGCCAGCAACGATTGGGGGCACCCAAGTCCTAACTATGGCTACACCTTC. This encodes CASNDWGHPSPNYGYTF.

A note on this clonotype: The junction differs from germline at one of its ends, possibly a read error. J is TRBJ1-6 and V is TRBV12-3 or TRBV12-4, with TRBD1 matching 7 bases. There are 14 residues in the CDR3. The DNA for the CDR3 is TGTGCCAGCAGTTTAAGTCAGGGGGATTCACCCCGCCACTTT. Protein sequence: CASSLSQGDSPRHF.

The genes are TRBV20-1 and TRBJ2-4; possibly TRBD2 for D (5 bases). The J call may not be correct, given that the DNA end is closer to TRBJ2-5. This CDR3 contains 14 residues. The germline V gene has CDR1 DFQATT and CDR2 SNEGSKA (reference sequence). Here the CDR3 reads CSASLGVVGVTQYF. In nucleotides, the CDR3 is TGCAGTGCTAGCCTCGGGGTAGTTGGGGTGACCCAGTACTTC.

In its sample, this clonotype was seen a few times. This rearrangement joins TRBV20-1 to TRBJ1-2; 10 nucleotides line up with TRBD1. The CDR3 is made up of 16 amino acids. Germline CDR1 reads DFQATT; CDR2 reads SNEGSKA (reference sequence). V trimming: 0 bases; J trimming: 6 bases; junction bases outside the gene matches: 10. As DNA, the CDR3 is TGCAGTGCTAGAGATCCGGCCGGGACAGGGGTGAATGGCTACACCTTC. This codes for CSARDPAGTGVNGYTF.

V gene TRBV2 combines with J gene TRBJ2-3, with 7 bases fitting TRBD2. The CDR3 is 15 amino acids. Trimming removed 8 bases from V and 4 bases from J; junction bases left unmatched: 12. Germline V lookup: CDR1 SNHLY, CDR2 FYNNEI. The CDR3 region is CASRALSGGADTQYF. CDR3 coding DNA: TGTGCCAGCCGGGCTCTTTCGGGAGGAGCAGATACGCAGTATTTT.

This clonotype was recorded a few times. The DNA of the CDR3 is TGTGCCAGTACCCACCGACAGAGGACAGATACGCAGTATTTT. Encoded protein: CASTHRQRTDTQYF. This chain joins TRBV28 and TRBJ2-3, with a weak D call TRBD1 (5 bases). V was pared by 9 bases and J by 3 bases, with 16 bases between. The CDR3 is 14 amino acids. Germline V CDR1 and CDR2: MDHEN, SYDVKM.

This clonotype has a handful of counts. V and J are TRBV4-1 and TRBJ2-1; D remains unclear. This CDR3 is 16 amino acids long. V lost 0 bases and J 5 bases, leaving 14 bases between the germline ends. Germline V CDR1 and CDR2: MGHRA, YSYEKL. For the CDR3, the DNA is TGCGCCAGCAGCCAAGAGCGGAGCTCGGACGACAATGAGCAGTTCTTC. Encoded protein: CASSQERSSDDNEQFF.

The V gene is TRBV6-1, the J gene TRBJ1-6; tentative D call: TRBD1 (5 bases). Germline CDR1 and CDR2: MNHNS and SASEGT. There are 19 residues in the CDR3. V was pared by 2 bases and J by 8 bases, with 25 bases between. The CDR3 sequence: CASSERGKGTRNVDSPLHF. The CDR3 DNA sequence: TGTGCCAGCAGTGAAAGGGGCAAGGGAACCCGAAACGTTGATTCACCCCTCCACTTT.

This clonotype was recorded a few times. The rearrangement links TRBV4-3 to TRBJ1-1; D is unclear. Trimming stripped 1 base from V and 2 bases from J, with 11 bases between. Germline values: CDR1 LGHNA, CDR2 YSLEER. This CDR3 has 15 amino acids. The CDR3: CASSQATGINTEAFF. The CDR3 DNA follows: TGCGCCAGCAGCCAAGCGACGGGGATAAACACTGAAGCTTTCTTT.

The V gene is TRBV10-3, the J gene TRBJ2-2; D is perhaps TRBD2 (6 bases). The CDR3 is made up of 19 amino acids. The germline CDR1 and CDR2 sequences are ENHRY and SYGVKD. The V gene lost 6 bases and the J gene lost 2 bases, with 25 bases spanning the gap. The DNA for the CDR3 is TGTGCCATCAGCTATGTAGCGGAGGGAGAGGGCCGAAACACCGGGGAGCTGTTTTTT. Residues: CAISYVAEGEGRNTGELFF.

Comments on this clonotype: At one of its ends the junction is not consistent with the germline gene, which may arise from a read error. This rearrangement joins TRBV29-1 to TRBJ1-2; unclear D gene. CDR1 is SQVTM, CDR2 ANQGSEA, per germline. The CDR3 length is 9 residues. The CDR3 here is CSVEGGNTF. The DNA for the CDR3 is TGCAGCGTTGAGGGTGGCAACACCTTC.

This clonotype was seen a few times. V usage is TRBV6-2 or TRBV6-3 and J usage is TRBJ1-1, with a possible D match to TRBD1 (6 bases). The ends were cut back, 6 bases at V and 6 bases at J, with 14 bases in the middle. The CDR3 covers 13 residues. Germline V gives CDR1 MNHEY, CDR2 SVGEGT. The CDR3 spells CASRRIQGAEAFF. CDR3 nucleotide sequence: TGTGCCAGCAGACGCATACAGGGCGCTGAAGCTTTCTTT.

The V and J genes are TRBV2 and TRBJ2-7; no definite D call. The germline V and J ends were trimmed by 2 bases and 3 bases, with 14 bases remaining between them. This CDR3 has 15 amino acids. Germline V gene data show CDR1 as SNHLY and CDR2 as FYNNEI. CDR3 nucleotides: TGTGCCAGCAGTGAAATGGCAGTGGGGTTCTACGAGCAGTACTTC. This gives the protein CASSEMAVGFYEQYF.

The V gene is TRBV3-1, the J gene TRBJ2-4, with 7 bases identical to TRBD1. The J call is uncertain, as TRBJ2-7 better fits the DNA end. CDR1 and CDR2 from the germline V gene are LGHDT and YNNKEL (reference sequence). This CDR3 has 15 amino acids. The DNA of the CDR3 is TGTGCCAGCAGCCAATTGTGGGACAGAACCTACGAGCAGTACTTC. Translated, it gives CASSQLWDRTYEQYF.

In DNA, the CDR3 is TGTGCCAGCAGCCAGATCATTGTGCAGGAAGAGACCCAGTACTTC. The encoded protein is CASSQIIVQEETQYF. The chain couples TRBV7-8 to TRBJ2-5; D remains unclear. The V gene's germline CDR1 is SGHVS and CDR2 FQNEAQ. Trimming pared 5 bases from V and 3 bases from J, leaving 16 bases between. The length of the CDR3 is 15 residues. The complete variable domain, with remaining parts taken from reference TRBV7-8 and TRBJ2-5, reads GAGVSQSPRYKVAKRGQDVALRCDPISGHVSLFWYQQALGQGPEFLTYFQNEAQLDKSGLPSDRFFAERPEGSVSTLKIQRTQQEDSAVYLCASSQIIVQEETQYFGPGTRLLVL.

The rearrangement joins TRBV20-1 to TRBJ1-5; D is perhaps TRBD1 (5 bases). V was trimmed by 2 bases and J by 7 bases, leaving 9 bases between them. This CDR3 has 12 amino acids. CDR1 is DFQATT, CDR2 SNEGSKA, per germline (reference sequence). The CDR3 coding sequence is TGCAGTGCTAGATTGGGGGAACAGCCCCAGCATTTT. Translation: CSARLGEQPQHF.

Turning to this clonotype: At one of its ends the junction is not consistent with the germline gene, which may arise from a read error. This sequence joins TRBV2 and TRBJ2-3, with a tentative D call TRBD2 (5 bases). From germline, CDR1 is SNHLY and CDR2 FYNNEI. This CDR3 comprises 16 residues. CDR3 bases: TGTGCCAGCAGTTCCGAGGGCCTGCTCGGCACAGATGCGCAGTATTTT. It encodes CASSSEGLLGTDAQYF.

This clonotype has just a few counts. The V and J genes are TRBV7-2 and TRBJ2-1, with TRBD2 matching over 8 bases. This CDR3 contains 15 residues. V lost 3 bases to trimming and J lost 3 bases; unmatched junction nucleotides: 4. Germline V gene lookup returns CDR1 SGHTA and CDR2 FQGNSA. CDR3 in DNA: TGTGCCAGCAGCTTGGCGGGAGGCCGCTACAATGAGCAGTTCTTC. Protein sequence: CASSLAGGRYNEQFF.

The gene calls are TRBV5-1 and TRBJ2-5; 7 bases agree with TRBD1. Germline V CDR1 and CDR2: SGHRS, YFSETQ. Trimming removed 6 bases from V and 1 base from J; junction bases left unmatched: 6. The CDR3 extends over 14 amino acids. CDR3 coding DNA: TGCGCCAGCACTCGGGACAGTTTCCAAGAGACCCAGTACTTC. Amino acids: CASTRDSFQETQYF.

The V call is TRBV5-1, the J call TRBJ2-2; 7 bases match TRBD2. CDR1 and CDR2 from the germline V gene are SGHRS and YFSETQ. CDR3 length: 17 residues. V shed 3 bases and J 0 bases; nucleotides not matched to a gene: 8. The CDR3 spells CASSYIWEGPNTGELFF. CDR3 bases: TGCGCCAGCAGCTACATCTGGGAGGGTCCGAACACCGGGGAGCTGTTTTTT.